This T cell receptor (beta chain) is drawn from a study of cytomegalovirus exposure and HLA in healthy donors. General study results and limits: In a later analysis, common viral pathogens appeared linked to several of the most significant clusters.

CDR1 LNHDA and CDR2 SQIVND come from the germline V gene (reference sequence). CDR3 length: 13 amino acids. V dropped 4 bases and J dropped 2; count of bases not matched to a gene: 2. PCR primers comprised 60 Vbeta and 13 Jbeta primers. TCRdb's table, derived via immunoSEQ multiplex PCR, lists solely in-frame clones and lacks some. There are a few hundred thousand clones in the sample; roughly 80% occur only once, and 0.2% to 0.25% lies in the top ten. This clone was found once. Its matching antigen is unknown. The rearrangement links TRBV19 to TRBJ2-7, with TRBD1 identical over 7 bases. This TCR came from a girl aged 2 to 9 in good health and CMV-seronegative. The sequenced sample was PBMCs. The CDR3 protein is CASSTTGTYEQYF. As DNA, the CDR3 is TGTGCCAGTAGTACGACAGGGACCTACGAGCAGTACTTC.